These T cell receptor beta chains were read from a single sample in a study of OX40 agonist ivuxolimab in advanced cancers. Assay: immunoSEQ multiplex PCR; the TCRdb copy retains only in-frame clones and omits some. The sample includes about 49,000 clones, about nine tenths of them seen just once. Sequenced material: CD4+ or CD8+ T cells sorted from blood, taken in a trial of the OX40 agonist ivuxolimab. These receptors originate from an adult with an advanced solid tumor such as melanoma, head and neck, liver or kidney cancer. The CDR3 runs from the conserved cysteine through the conserved F or W. A D gene is named only where the DNA matches it firmly. Rows may omit the clone size; those that give it use once, few, many or a size class.

CDR3 protein	CDR3 DNA	clone size	D gene	V gene	J gene
CASSLAQGATEAFF	TGTGCCAGCAGCTTAGCGCAGGGGGCCACTGAAGCTTTCTTT	once	TRBD1	TRBV7-2	TRBJ1-1
CASSLGQGSWGYTF	TGTGCCAGCAGCTTGGGACAGGGATCATGGGGCTACACCTTC	NA	TRBD1	TRBV5-6	TRBJ1-2
CSVESLVRYNEQFF	TGCAGCGTTGAATCCCTAGTACGCTACAATGAGCAGTTCTTC	NA	NA	TRBV29-1	TRBJ2-1
CASSVDRRGSGELFF	TGTGCCAGCAGCGTAGATAGGAGGGGCTCCGGGGAGCTGTTTTTT	NA	NA	TRBV9	TRBJ2-2
CASRHGGAETQYF	TGTGCCAGCAGGCACGGGGGGGCGGAGACCCAGTACTTC	NA	TRBD2	TRBV6-5	TRBJ2-5
CASSYSDIQETQYF	TGTGCCAGCAGTTACTCTGATATCCAAGAGACCCAGTACTTC	NA	NA	TRBV6-6	TRBJ2-5
CAWSTQGAAQPQHF	TGTGCCTGGAGTACGCAGGGAGCAGCTCAGCCCCAGCATTTT	NA	NA	TRBV30	TRBJ1-5
CASSLNPGEQYF	TGTGCCAGCAGCCTCAACCCTGGGGAGCAGTACTTC	NA	NA	TRBV11-2	TRBJ2-7
CASSTPTPWGTIYF	TGTGCCAGCAGCACCCCGACCCCTTGGGGCACCATATATTTT	NA	NA	TRBV28	TRBJ1-3
CASSLEPWWGDQPQHF	TGTGCCAGCAGCTTAGAACCCTGGTGGGGGGATCAGCCCCAGCATTTT	NA	NA	TRBV7-2	TRBJ1-5
CASSDQLGTTDTQYF	TGTGCCAGCAGCGACCAGTTAGGGACGACAGATACGCAGTATTTT	NA	NA	TRBV9	TRBJ2-3
CAWSGRELGLLSTQYF	TGTGCCTGGAGTGGGCGGGAGCTTGGGTTATTGTCTACGCAGTATTTT	few	TRBD2	TRBV30	TRBJ2-3
CASSGGSSNEQFF	TGTGCCAGCAGTGGTGGGAGCAGTAATGAGCAGTTCTTC	NA	NA	TRBV6-4	TRBJ2-1
CASSPDSLLGRGYTF	TGTGCCAGCAGCCCCGACAGCCTCTTAGGAAGGGGCTACACCTTC	once	NA	TRBV4-2	TRBJ1-2
CASSAGTESSYNEQFF	TGTGCCAGCAGCGCCGGGACAGAGAGCTCCTACAATGAGCAGTTCTTC	NA	TRBD1	TRBV2	TRBJ2-1
CASSYDFESYEQYF	TGTGCCAGCAGCTACGACTTTGAATCCTACGAGCAGTACTTC	NA	NA	TRBV7-9	TRBJ2-7
CASSSKNLVETQYF	TGTGCCAGCAGCTCGAAAAATTTAGTAGAGACCCAGTACTTC	NA	NA	TRBV7-9	TRBJ2-5
CATSRVPTGGPPLVSNQPQHF	TGTGCCACCAGCAGAGTTCCAACAGGGGGCCCCCCGCTAGTGAGCAATCAGCCCCAGCATTTT	NA	TRBD1	TRBV15	TRBJ1-5
CAWKWAKSSGTRQETQYF	TGTGCCTGGAAATGGGCAAAATCTAGCGGGACCCGCCAAGAGACCCAGTACTTC	NA	TRBD2	TRBV30	TRBJ2-5
CASIDRGGYGTNEKLFF	TGTGCCAGTATCGACCGCGGGGGCTACGGAACTAATGAAAAACTGTTTTTT	NA	NA	TRBV19	TRBJ1-4
CASSLMGVGPQHF	TGTGCCAGCAGTTTAATGGGGGTGGGGCCCCAGCATTTT	NA	NA	TRBV28	TRBJ1-5
CASSIAWTSREQYF	TGTGCCAGTAGTATAGCTTGGACTAGCCGCGAGCAGTACTTC	NA	TRBD2	TRBV19	TRBJ2-7
CASRRPPGTVTRGYTF	TGTGCCAGCAGACGACCCCCCGGGACAGTAACTCGGGGCTACACCTTC	NA	TRBD1	TRBV28	TRBJ1-2
CASSQVLAGTDTQYF	TGCGCCAGCAGCCAAGTACTAGCGGGCACAGATACGCAGTATTTT	once	TRBD2	TRBV4-3	TRBJ2-3
CASSKQGTNEKLFF	TGTGCCAGCAGTAAACAGGGAACTAATGAAAAACTGTTTTTT	NA	NA	TRBV28	TRBJ1-4
CASSSHNSRSGNTIYF	TGTGCCAGCAGCTCGCACAACTCCCGCTCTGGAAACACCATATATTTT	NA	NA	TRBV7-2	TRBJ1-3
CASRRRGMSNEKLFF	TGTGCCAGCAGGCGAAGAGGGATGTCTAATGAAAAACTGTTTTTT	NA	NA	TRBV6-5	TRBJ1-4
CASSPTDATEAFF	TGTGCCAGCTCACCGACAGACGCGACTGAAGCTTTCTTT	few	NA	TRBV18	TRBJ1-1
CASSGLAGEWEQYF	TGTGCCAGCTCCGGACTAGCGGGTGAATGGGAGCAGTACTTC	NA	TRBD2	TRBV6-4	TRBJ2-7
CASSPASSGNTIYF	TGTGCCAGCAGTCCAGCAAGCTCTGGAAACACCATATATTTT	NA	NA	TRBV28	TRBJ1-3
CASRDLGFEQFF	TGTGCCAGTAGGGACCTGGGCTTTGAGCAGTTCTTC	NA	NA	TRBV19	TRBJ2-1
CASSPTQNQGPDTQYF	TGCGCCAGCAGCCCCACCCAGAACCAAGGCCCAGATACGCAGTATTTT	NA	NA	TRBV5-1	TRBJ2-3